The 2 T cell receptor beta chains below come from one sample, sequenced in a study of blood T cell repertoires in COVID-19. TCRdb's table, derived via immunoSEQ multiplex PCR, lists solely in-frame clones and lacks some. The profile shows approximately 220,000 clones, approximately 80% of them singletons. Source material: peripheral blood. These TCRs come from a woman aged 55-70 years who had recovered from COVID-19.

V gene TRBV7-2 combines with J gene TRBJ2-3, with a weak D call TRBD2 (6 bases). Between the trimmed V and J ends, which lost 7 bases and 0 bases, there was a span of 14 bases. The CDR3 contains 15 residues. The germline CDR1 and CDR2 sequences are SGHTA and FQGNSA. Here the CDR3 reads CASTEGAGSTDTQYF. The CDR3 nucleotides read TGTGCCAGCACCGAAGGGGCGGGGAGCACAGATACGCAGTATTTT.

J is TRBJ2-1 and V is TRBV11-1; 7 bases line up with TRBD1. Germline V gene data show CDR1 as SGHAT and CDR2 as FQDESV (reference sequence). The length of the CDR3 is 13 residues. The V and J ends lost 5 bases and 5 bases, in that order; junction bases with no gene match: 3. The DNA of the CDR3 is TGTGCCAGCAGCCGGGACAGCAACAATGAGCAGTTCTTC. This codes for CASSRDSNNEQFF.